The clone carrying this T cell receptor (beta chain) came up once. TCRdb keeps only in-frame clones here, not all; method: immunoSEQ multiplex PCR. The table shows about 57,000 clones, with more than 75% occurring only once. This entry is derived from a study of blood T cell repertoires in COVID-19. Overall study: Nucleic acid was either cDNA or gDNA, and it came from T cells, B-cell-depleted T cells, or PBMCs.

The CDR3 totals 16 residues. Trimming stripped 3 bases from V and 0 bases from J, with 12 bases between. Looked up from germline, CDR1 is ENHRY and CDR2 is SYGVKD. This chain links TRBV10-3 with TRBJ1-3; D uncertain. The material sequenced was peripheral blood. The sequence derives from a woman aged 55-70 years with acute or convalescent COVID-19. DNA for the CDR3: TGTGCCATCAGTGAAAGAGCGGTTAGCTCTGGAAACACCATATATTTT. Protein sequence: CAISERAVSSGNTIYF.